This T cell receptor beta chain was identified during a study of T cell responses to AZD1222 COVID-19 vaccine. Overall study results and limits: Just five or six AZD1222 recipients were seropositive at baseline. Most donors were white British and more were female, and clonal diversity was possibly underestimated. Repertoire sampling was restricted to post-peak T cell response timepoints.

In regard to this clone: No antigen is known for it.

Some clones are missing from TCRdb's copy, which holds only in-frame ones; the method was immunoSEQ multiplex PCR. The table shows over 120,000 clones, with around 93% occurring only once. The source is an adult who received the AZD1222 COVID-19 vaccine. The material was peripheral blood, obtained 28 days after the second AZD1222 dose.

This CDR3 is CASSLASGRDEQYF. The CDR3 bases are TGTGCCAGCAGCTTAGCTAGCGGGAGGGACGAGCAGTACTTC. V is TRBV5-4 and J is TRBJ2-7; 12 nucleotides match TRBD2. Germline V gives CDR1 SGHNT, CDR2 YYREEE (reference sequence). Germline trimming cut 2 bases from V and 5 bases from J; bases unmatched to any gene: 2. The CDR3 is 14 amino acids.